These T cell receptor beta chains were read from a single sample in a study of blood T cell repertoires in COVID-19. Sequencing was performed with immunoSEQ multiplex PCR; in TCRdb, only in-frame clones are kept and a portion is missing. The sample holds 150,000 to 160,000 clones, over 75% seen once. Sequencing was performed on peripheral blood. Receptors were obtained from a man aged 60-69 years with COVID-19, enrolled during active disease. Both conserved end residues are part of each CDR3. A D gene is named only where the DNA matches it firmly. Clone sizes are given selectively: once, few, many, or a class where the clone is expanded.

V gene,clone size,D gene,J gene,CDR3 DNA,CDR3 protein
TRBV6-1,few,TRBD1,TRBJ1-4,TGTGCCAGCAGTGAACAGGGGGCCACTAATGAAAAACTGTTTTTT,CASSEQGATNEKLFF
TRBV11-2,-,TRBD2,TRBJ2-3,TGTGCCAGCAGCTTACAGACTAGCAAGGTGGCAGATACGCAGTATTTT,CASSLQTSKVADTQYF
TRBV2,-,-,TRBJ2-7,TGTGCCAGCAGTGAAATCAGACCGGTGAGTAGGGGACACTACTCCTACGAGCAGTACTTC,CASSEIRPVSRGHYSYEQYF
TRBV7-9,-,-,TRBJ1-2,TGTGCCAGCAGCTTACTGAACCTTCAATCGGGCTATGGCTACACCTTC,CASSLLNLQSGYGYTF
TRBV28,-,TRBD1,TRBJ2-1,TGTGCCAGCAGGCGAACACCGGGACAGGGGTATGATGAGCAGTTCTTC,CASRRTPGQGYDEQFF
TRBV21-1,-,-,TRBJ2-3,TGTGCCAGCAGGAACCAGGACAGGGGGCGCGCAGATACGCAGTATTTT,CASRNQDRGRADTQYF
TRBV5-1,-,-,TRBJ2-1,TGCGCCAGCAGCTTGCGGTCGGGGGTAAATGAGCAGTTCTTC,CASSLRSGVNEQFF
TRBV28,-,-,TRBJ1-5,TGTGCCAGCGGAGGCGCCCATTCGGGGAATCAGCCCCAGCATTTT,CASGGAHSGNQPQHF
TRBV5-1,-,-,TRBJ1-1,TGCGCCAGCAGCTCGACAACATTGAACACTGAAGCTTTCTTT,CASSSTTLNTEAFF
TRBV19,once,-,TRBJ1-1,TGTGCCAGTAGTATTGGGTCGGGAGGGGGGACTGAAGCTTTCTTT,CASSIGSGGGTEAFF
TRBV2,-,TRBD1,TRBJ1-6,TGTGCCAGCAGTGGACAGGGGAGTAATTCACCCCTCCACTTT,CASSGQGSNSPLHF
TRBV3-1/TRBV3-2,-,TRBD2,TRBJ2-5,TGTGCCAGCAGCCAATTCAAAATGGGGACTAATCTCGAGACCCAGTACTTC,CASSQFKMGTNLETQYF
TRBV6-5,-,-,TRBJ1-2,TGTGCCAGCAGTTACTCAACGGGGGGAAGCAATGGCTACACCTTC,CASSYSTGGSNGYTF
TRBV6-5,-,-,TRBJ1-1,TGTGCCAGCAGAGATCAACAGAACACTGAAGCTTTCTTT,CASRDQQNTEAFF
TRBV7-2,few,TRBD2,TRBJ2-7,TGTGCCAGCAGCCACACTAGCGGGGGACCCTACGAGCAGTACTTC,CASSHTSGGPYEQYF
TRBV6-2/TRBV6-3,-,TRBD2,TRBJ2-1,TGTGCCAGCAGTCTCGGACTAGCGGGGGGGCCTAGGGGAAATGAGCAGTTCTTC,CASSLGLAGGPRGNEQFF
TRBV6-4,-,-,TRBJ2-3,TGTGCCAGCCCTGACAGGCAGCTCCATGTAAGCACAGATACGCAGTATTTT,CASPDRQLHVSTDTQYF
TRBV5-1,-,TRBD1,TRBJ1-1,TGCGCCAGCAGCGGACAGGGGGGCACTGAAGCTTTCTTT,CASSGQGGTEAFF
TRBV18,-,TRBD2,TRBJ2-1,TGTGCCAGCTCACCACTGGCGGGGGGGTCCGATGAGCAGTTCTTC,CASSPLAGGSDEQFF
TRBV4-1,-,TRBD1,TRBJ2-7,TGCGCCAGCAGCCAAGGGGGACAGGGGAGAGGAGAGCAGTACTTC,CASSQGGQGRGEQYF
TRBV2,-,-,TRBJ1-5,TGTGCCAGCAGTGCCCAGGGTTTGGACCAGCCCCAGCATTTT,CASSAQGLDQPQHF
TRBV19,-,TRBD1,TRBJ2-7,TGTGCCAGCGGGACAGGGTGGTACGAGCAGTACTTC,CASGTGWYEQYF
TRBV18,-,-,TRBJ1-3,TGTGCCAGCTCACCCGGGAGTGAGGACACCATATATTTT,CASSPGSEDTIYF
TRBV7-3,-,-,TRBJ2-1,TGTGCCAGCAGCTTAACGCCAGGGACCTACAATGAGCAGTTCTTC,CASSLTPGTYNEQFF
TRBV28,-,TRBD1,TRBJ1-5,TGTGCCAGCAATCTCCGGGACAGGTTAAATCAGCCCCAGCATTTT,CASNLRDRLNQPQHF
TRBV5-5,-,-,TRBJ1-5,TGTGCCAGCAGCTTGGCTTCAGAAATTAGCAATCAGCCCCAGCATTTT,CASSLASEISNQPQHF
TRBV7-6,once,-,TRBJ2-2,TGTGCCAGCAGTTTTGGGAGTCGAGCGAACACCGGGGAGCTGTTTTTT,CASSFGSRANTGELFF
TRBV5-4,-,TRBD1,TRBJ2-7,TGTGCCAGCAGCTTGGGGACAGGGGGAATCCCTGACTACGAGCAGTACTTC,CASSLGTGGIPDYEQYF
TRBV24-1,once,-,TRBJ2-3,TGTGCCACCAGTGATTTGAGAGAGGCCGAAGATACGCAGTATTTT,CATSDLREAEDTQYF
TRBV5-8,-,-,TRBJ1-2,TGTGCCAGCACTCGGCGGGGGATCTATGGCTACACCTTC,CASTRRGIYGYTF
TRBV7-9,-,TRBD1,TRBJ1-5,TGTGCCAGCAGCTCGGACAGGTTCAATCAGCCCCAGCATTTT,CASSSDRFNQPQHF
TRBV18,-,-,TRBJ2-3,TGTGCCAGCTCACCTGGCCGAAGCACAGATACGCAGTATTTT,CASSPGRSTDTQYF
TRBV7-9,-,-,TRBJ2-1,TGTGCCAGCAGCTCCCCGGAGGCCTCCTACAATGAGCAGTTCTTC,CASSSPEASYNEQFF
TRBV15,-,TRBD1,TRBJ1-4,TGTGCCACCGATACGGGACAGGCTGAAAAACTGTTTTTT,CATDTGQAEKLFF
TRBV5-1,few,-,TRBJ1-6,TGCGCCAGCAAATCTTTGTCGCGCTCACCCCTCCACTTT,CASKSLSRSPLHF
TRBV19,-,-,TRBJ2-7,TGTGCCAGTAGTATAGATCTTCAGGGGTCCTACGAGCAGTACTTC,CASSIDLQGSYEQYF
TRBV30,-,TRBD1,TRBJ1-5,TGTGCCTGGAGTCGGACAGGGGGCTTACCGGGACAGCCCCAGCATTTT,CAWSRTGGLPGQPQHF